The 22 T cell receptor beta chains below all came from one sample that was sequenced in a study of T cell repertoires in cytomegalovirus infection. TCRdb analysed the reads with MiXCR anew, one entry per CDR3 protein. The data hold under 850,000 distinct CDR3 sequences, with about 40% observed a single time. Sequenced: PBMCs. The receptors originated from a human donor in good health (CMV status not recorded). Some clones in this sample may be carry-over from other donors' samples.

This clonotype appeared many times. V and J are TRBV5-5 and TRBJ1-4; 9 bases align to TRBD1. Trimming cost V 1 base and J 4 bases; bases outside gene matches: 5. This CDR3 contains 16 residues. CDR1 is SGHKS and CDR2 is YYEKEE in the germline V gene (reference sequence). The CDR3 DNA follows: TGTGCCAGCAGCTTGAACCGGGACAGGGTTAATGAAAAACTGTTTTTT. This sequence encodes CASSLNRDRVNEKLFF.

This chain uses TRBV12-3 or TRBV12-4 with TRBJ1-2; D might be TRBD1 (6 bases). Trimming stripped 6 bases from V and 3 bases from J, with 14 bases between. The CDR3 has 14 residues. CDR3 DNA sequence: TGTGCCAGCAGCCAACAGGGACGCCACTATGGCTACACCTTC. This gives the protein CASSQQGRHYGYTF.

The chain is built from TRBV6-8 and TRBJ1-3, with D possibly being TRBD1 (5 bases). The germline CDR1 and CDR2 sequences are MNHGY and SAAAGT. V was clipped by 7 bases and J by 0 bases, with 16 bases between them. The CDR3 is 16 amino acids. Here the CDR3 reads CASTARDLHSGNTIYF. CDR3 nucleotides: TGTGCCAGCACGGCCAGGGACTTACACTCTGGAAACACCATATATTTT.

In its sample, this clonotype was seen many times. The chain uses TRBV28 and TRBJ1-2, with D uncertain. The CDR3 covers 12 residues. The V and J ends lost 5 bases and 5 bases respectively, with 9 bases between them. In germline, CDR1 is MDHEN, CDR2 SYDVKM. CDR3 sequence reads: CASSRGHYGYTF. Written as DNA, the CDR3 is TGTGCCAGCAGTCGCGGCCATTATGGCTACACCTTC.

Comment on this clonotype: A read error may explain this, as a much larger clone is one base away. V is TRBV7-6 and J is TRBJ1-5; no clear D. V lost 2 bases and J 3 bases, leaving 11 bases between the germline ends. The CDR3 spans 15 residues. Germline lookup yields CDR1 SGHVS and CDR2 FNYEAQ. CDR3 in amino acids: CASSLSKEDNQPQHF. DNA for the CDR3: TGTGCCAGCAGCTTAAGTAAGGAGGACAATCAGCCCCAGCATTTT. The variable domain in full, completed from reference TRBV7-6 and TRBJ1-5, reads GAGVSQSPRYKVTKRGQDVALRCDPISGHVSLYWYRQALGQGPEFLTYFNYEAQQDKSGLPNDRFSAERPEGSISTLTIQRTEQRDSAMYRCASSLSKEDNQPQHFGDGTRLSIL.

This clonotype was detected a few times. V and J are TRBV19 and TRBJ1-2; D unclear. The germline gives CDR1 LNHDA, CDR2 SQIVND (reference sequence). The CDR3 is 12 residues long. V lost 6 bases and J lost 4, with 9 bases in between. CDR3 protein: CASRAGFYGYTF. Written as DNA, the CDR3 is TGTGCCAGTAGGGCGGGATTCTATGGCTACACCTTC.

V is TRBV5-1 and J is TRBJ1-4; D uncertain. The CDR3 runs to 13 residues. V shed 5 bases and J shed 4 bases, with 9 bases lying between them. Germline lookup yields CDR1 SGHRS and CDR2 YFSETQ. The CDR3 spells CASRMGRNEKLFF. For the CDR3, the DNA is TGCGCCAGCAGAATGGGCCGTAATGAAAAACTGTTTTTT.

Here the CDR3 DNA reads TGTGCCAGCAGCTTTGCCGGGACAGGGGGGGATGAAGCTTTCTTT. Residues: CASSFAGTGGDEAFF. This chain joins TRBV7-2 and TRBJ1-1; 11 nucleotides match TRBD1. CDR3 size: 15 residues. The V gene end was trimmed by 3 bases and the J gene end by 7 bases; junction bases not matched to a gene: 7. Germline V gene lookup returns CDR1 SGHTA and CDR2 FQGNSA.

The table lists this clonotype with a few counts. This chain links TRBV27 with TRBJ2-7; 7 bases agree with TRBD1. Germline V lookup: CDR1 MNHEY, CDR2 SMNVEV (reference sequence). This CDR3 spans 11 amino acids. After removal of 6 bases from V and 9 bases from J, the junction contained 5 bases not matched to a gene. The CDR3 sequence is CASSSGQSQYF. For the CDR3, the DNA is TGTGCCAGCAGCTCGGGACAGTCGCAGTACTTC.

This clonotype was detected only once. The rearrangement links TRBV2 to TRBJ1-5; D is undetermined. V gave up 0 bases and J gave up 5 bases, with 8 bases separating them. Germline V gene sequence: CDR1 SNHLY, CDR2 FYNNEI. This CDR3 has 14 residues. CDR3 loop: CASSEALWDQPQHF. The CDR3 DNA sequence: TGTGCCAGCAGTGAAGCGCTCTGGGATCAGCCCCAGCATTTT.

With regard to this clonotype: A single base separates this from a much larger clone, so it may be a read error. The chain links TRBV2 to TRBJ2-1; TRBD2 aligns across 9 bases. Germline trimming cut 6 bases from V and 0 bases from J; bases unmatched to any gene: 6. This CDR3 has 16 amino acids. The germline gives CDR1 SNHLY, CDR2 FYNNEI. The CDR3 coding sequence is TGTGCCAGCAGACGACTAGCGGTGGACTCCTACAATGAGCAGTTCTTC. Protein sequence: CASRRLAVDSYNEQFF.

This clonotype was detected many times. V usage is TRBV7-9 and J usage is TRBJ2-1, with 7 bases fitting TRBD1. The germline CDR1 and CDR2 sequences are SEHNR and FQNEAQ (reference sequence). V lost 1 base to trimming and J lost 0 bases; unmatched junction nucleotides: 3. The CDR3 length is 16 residues. CDR3 in amino acids: CASSLETGISYNEQFF. The CDR3 DNA reads TGTGCCAGCAGCTTAGAGACAGGGATCTCCTACAATGAGCAGTTCTTC.

The chain joins TRBV7-2 to TRBJ1-3, with 7 bases matching TRBD1. Germline V gene data show CDR1 as SGHTA and CDR2 as FQGNSA. The CDR3 spans 14 residues. With V trimmed by 5 bases and J by 5 bases, 6 bases remained unmatched. In DNA, the CDR3 is TGTGCCAGCAGCCCGACAGGGAGGAGAAACACCATATATTTT. Its protein is CASSPTGRRNTIYF. Full variable domain (rest looked up from reference TRBV7-2 and TRBJ1-3): GAGVSQSPSNKVTEKGKDVELRCDPISGHTALYWYRQSLGQGLEFLIYFQGNSAPDKSGLPSDRFSAERTGGSVSTLTIQRTQQEDSAVYLCASSPTGRRNTIYFGEGSWLTVV.

This clonotype was counted once. The conserved final phenylalanine or tryptophan is absent from the CDR3, which likely points to a read error. The V call is TRBV27, the J call TRBJ1-5, with D possibly TRBD1 on 5 matching bases. Germline V gene data show CDR1 as MNHEY and CDR2 as SMNVEV (reference sequence). V was clipped by 3 bases and J by 0 bases, with 18 bases between them. The CDR3 consists of 18 residues. The CDR3 loop reads CASSLRGFEGSSNQPQHL. As DNA, the CDR3 is TGTGCCAGCAGTTTGCGGGGGTTTGAGGGGAGTAGCAATCAGCCCCAGCATTTG.

This clonotype was recorded a few times. The gene calls are TRBV15 and TRBJ2-3; D is possibly TRBD1 (6 bases). Germline V gives CDR1 LNHNV, CDR2 YYDKDF (reference sequence). The CDR3 covers 15 residues. Trimming cost V 5 bases and J 3 bases, with 15 bases left between them. Written as DNA, the CDR3 is TGTGCCACCAGCGAAGCTAGGGGGAAGACAGATACGCAGTATTTT. Residues: CATSEARGKTDTQYF.

This clonotype has only a few counts. The chain employs TRBV7-3 and TRBJ2-1; 7 bases line up with TRBD1. In germline, CDR1 is SGHTA, CDR2 FQGTGA. The V and J ends lost 5 bases and 6 bases, in that order; junction bases with no gene match: 4. The CDR3 runs to 13 residues. The CDR3 nucleotides are TGTGCCAGCAGCCCGCCAGGGGGCAATGAGCAGTTCTTC. As protein: CASSPPGGNEQFF.

CDR3 DNA sequence: TGTGCCAGTATCCCCTTCGGGGACTTGAACACTGAAGCTTTCTTT. It translates to CASIPFGDLNTEAFF. This chain joins TRBV19 and TRBJ1-1; possibly TRBD1 for D (5 bases). Trimming stripped 7 bases from V and 0 bases from J, with 15 bases between. The CDR3 covers 15 residues. Germline CDR1 is LNHDA and CDR2 is SQIVND (reference sequence).

This clonotype turned up a few times. The V gene is TRBV5-4, the J gene TRBJ1-2; D is possibly TRBD1 (5 bases). The germline V gene has CDR1 SGHNT and CDR2 YYREEE (reference sequence). The CDR3 length is 13 residues. V gave up 4 bases and J gave up 5 bases, with 12 bases separating them. CDR3 nucleotide sequence: TGTGCCAGCAGCAGCGGGACGGAATATGGCTACACCTTC. Protein: CASSSGTEYGYTF.

This chain connects TRBV12-3 or TRBV12-4 to TRBJ2-1; no clear D. The length of the CDR3 is 13 residues. V shed 7 bases and J shed 4 bases, with 11 bases lying between them. This CDR3 reads CASTFGGYNEQFF. As DNA, the CDR3 is TGTGCCAGCACCTTTGGTGGGTACAATGAGCAGTTCTTC.

The sample holds a few counts of this clonotype. The genes are TRBV6-5 and TRBJ1-5; no firm D call. Germline assignment: CDR1 MNHEY and CDR2 SVGAGI. The CDR3 loop spans 16 amino acids. Trimming removed 5 bases at V and 5 bases at J, with 19 bases between. The CDR3 bases are TGTGCCAGCAGTCCACAATCGGACGGGCTGGATCAGCCCCAGCATTTT. Encoded protein: CASSPQSDGLDQPQHF.

In its sample, this clonotype was seen a few times. V is TRBV7-6 and J is TRBJ2-2, with 9 bases fitting TRBD2. Germline CDR1 reads SGHVS; CDR2 reads FNYEAQ. The CDR3 spans 16 residues. V lost 5 bases and J lost 3; bases outside the gene matches: 7. CDR3 region: CASSPLRTSDTGELFF. The CDR3 bases are TGTGCCAGCAGCCCTCTTAGGACTAGCGACACCGGGGAGCTGTTTTTT.

This clonotype turned up a few times. The rearrangement joins TRBV11-3 to TRBJ1-1; TRBD1 matches 7 bases. This CDR3 comprises 16 residues. Germline V CDR1 and CDR2: SGHNT, YENEEA. After removal of 1 base from V and 1 base from J, the junction contained 6 bases not matched to a gene. As DNA, the CDR3 is TGTGCCAGCAGCTTAGGAGGGGGCGAAGGGAACACTGAAGCTTTCTTT. It is translated as CASSLGGGEGNTEAFF.